This T cell receptor (beta chain) was found in a study of T cells in women clearing cervical HPV infection. Overall study results and limits: Repertoire richness, not evenness, was significantly elevated in CIN3+ cases versus controls.

Concerning this clone: Its antigen is unknown.

Only in-frame clones appear in the TCRdb table, and some are missing; sequencing was by immunoSEQ multiplex PCR. In total, the table holds 13,000 or so clones. Dot-blot hybridization genotyped cervical HPV amplified with MY09/MY11 PCR. This receptor was taken from a woman between 18 and 75 years old with a cervical HPV16 infection that either progressed to CIN3+ or cleared (not recorded which). Sequencing was done on a sample of blood buffy coat.

Partial CDR3 DNA: TGTGCCAGCAATCCAACCTGGGGGGGCACAGATACC. Translating gives CASNPTWGGTDT. The whole CDR3 is CASNPTWGGTDTYTF. The J gene is TRBJ1-2, the V gene TRBV6-2 or TRBV6-3, with a weak D call TRBD1 (6 bases). The CDR3 goes on 3 residues after the read ends, and that part is filled in from the germline J gene. This CDR3 is 15 amino acids long. Looked up from germline, CDR1 is MNHEY and CDR2 is SVGEGT.